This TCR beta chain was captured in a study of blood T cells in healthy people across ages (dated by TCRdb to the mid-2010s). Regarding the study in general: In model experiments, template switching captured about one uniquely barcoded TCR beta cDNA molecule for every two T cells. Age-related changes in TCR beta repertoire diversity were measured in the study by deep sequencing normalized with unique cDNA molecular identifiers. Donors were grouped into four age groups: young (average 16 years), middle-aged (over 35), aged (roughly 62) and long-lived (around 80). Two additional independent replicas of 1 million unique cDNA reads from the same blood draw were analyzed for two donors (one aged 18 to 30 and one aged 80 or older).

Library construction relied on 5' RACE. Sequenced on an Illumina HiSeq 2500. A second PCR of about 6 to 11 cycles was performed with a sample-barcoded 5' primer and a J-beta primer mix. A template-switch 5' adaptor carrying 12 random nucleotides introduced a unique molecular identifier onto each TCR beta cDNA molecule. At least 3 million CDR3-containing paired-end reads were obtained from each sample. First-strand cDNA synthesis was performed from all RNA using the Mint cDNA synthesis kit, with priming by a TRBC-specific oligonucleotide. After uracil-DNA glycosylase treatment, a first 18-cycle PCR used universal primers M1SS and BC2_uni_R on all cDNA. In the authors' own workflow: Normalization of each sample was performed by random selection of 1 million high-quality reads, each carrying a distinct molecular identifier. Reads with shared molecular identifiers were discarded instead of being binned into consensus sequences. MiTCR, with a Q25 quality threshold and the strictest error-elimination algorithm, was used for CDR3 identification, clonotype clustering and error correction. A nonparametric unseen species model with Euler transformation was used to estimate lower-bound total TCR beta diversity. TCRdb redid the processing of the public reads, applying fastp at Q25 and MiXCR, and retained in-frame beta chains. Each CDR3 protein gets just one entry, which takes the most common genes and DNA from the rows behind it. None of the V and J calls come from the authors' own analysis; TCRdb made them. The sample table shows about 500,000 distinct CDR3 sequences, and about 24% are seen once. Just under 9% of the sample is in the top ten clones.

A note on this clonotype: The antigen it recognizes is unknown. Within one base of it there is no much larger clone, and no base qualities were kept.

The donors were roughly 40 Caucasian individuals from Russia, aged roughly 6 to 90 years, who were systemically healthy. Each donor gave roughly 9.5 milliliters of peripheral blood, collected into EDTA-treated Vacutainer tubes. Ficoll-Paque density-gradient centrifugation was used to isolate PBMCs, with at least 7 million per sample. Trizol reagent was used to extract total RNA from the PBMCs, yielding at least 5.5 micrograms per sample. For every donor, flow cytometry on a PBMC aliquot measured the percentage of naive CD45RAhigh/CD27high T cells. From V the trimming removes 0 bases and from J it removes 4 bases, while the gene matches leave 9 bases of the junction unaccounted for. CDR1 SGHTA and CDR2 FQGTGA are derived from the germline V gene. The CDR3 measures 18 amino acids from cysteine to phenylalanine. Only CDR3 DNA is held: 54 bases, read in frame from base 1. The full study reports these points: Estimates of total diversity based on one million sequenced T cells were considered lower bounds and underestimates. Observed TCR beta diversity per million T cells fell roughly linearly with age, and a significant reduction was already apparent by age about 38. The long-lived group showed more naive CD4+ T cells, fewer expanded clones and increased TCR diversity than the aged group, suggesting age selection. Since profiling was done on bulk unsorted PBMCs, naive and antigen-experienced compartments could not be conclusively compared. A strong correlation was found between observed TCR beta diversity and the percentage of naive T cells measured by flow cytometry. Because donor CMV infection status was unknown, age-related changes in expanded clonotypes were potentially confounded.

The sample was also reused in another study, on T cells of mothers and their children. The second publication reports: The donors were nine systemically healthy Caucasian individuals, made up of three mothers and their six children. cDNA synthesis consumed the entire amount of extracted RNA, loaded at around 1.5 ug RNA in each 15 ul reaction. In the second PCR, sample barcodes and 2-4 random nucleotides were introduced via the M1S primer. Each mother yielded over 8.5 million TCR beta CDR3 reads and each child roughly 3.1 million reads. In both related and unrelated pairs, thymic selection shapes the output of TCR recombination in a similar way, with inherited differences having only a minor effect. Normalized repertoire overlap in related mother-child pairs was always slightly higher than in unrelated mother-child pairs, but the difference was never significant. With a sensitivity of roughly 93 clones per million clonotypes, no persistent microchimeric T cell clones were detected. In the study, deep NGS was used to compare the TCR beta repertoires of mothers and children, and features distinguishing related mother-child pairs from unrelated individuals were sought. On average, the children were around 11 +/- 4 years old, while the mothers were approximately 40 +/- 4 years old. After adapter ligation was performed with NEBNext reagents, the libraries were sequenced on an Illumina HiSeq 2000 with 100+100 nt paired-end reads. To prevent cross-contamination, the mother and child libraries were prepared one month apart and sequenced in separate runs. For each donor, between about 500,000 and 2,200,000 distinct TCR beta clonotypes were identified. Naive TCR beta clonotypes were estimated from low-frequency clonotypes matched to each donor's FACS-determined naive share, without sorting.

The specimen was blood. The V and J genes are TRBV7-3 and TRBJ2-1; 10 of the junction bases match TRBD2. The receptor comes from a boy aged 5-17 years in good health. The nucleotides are TGTGCCAGCAGCTTAACTACAGGACTAGCGGATAAGTACAATGAGCAGTTCTTC. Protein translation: CASSLTTGLADKYNEQFF.